The 27 T cell receptor beta chains below all came from one sample that was sequenced in a study of blood T cell repertoires in COVID-19. The repertoire was sequenced with immunoSEQ multiplex PCR; TCRdb's copy has only in-frame clones and lacks some. The table lists about 360,000 clones, about 86% of them singletons. Sequencing was performed on peripheral blood. The receptor set was obtained from a woman in her sixties with COVID-19, enrolled during active disease.

This clone was recorded only once. The rearrangement links TRBV5-4 to TRBJ2-1; 12 positions match TRBD2. This CDR3 has 15 amino acids. From germline, CDR1 is SGHNT and CDR2 YYREEE (reference sequence). J gave up 3 bases and V 4 bases, and 2 bases lay outside the gene matches. In DNA form, the CDR3 reads TGTGCCAGCAGCAAGACTAGCGGGGGCTACAATGAGCAGTTCTTC. Residues: CASSKTSGGYNEQFF.

The chain is built from TRBV7-9 and TRBJ1-2; D remains ambiguous. V was pared by 5 bases and J by 2 bases, with 6 bases between. The germline V gene encodes CDR1 SEHNR and CDR2 FQNEAQ (reference sequence). CDR3 size: 12 residues. The chain's CDR3 is CASSRENYGYTF. In nucleotides, the CDR3 is TGTGCCAGCAGCCGTGAGAACTATGGCTACACCTTC. The full variable domain, its missing parts supplied by reference TRBV7-9 and TRBJ1-2, is DTGVSQNPRHKITKRGQNVTFRCDPISEHNRLYWYRQTLGQGPEFLTYFQNEAQLEKSRLLSDRFSAERPKGSFSTLEIQRTEQGDSAMYLCASSRENYGYTFGSGTRLTVV.

The chain is built from TRBV7-9 and TRBJ1-2; D is ambiguous. Trimming removed 3 bases from V and 4 bases from J, with 15 bases in between. The CDR3 runs to 15 residues. Per germline, CDR1 SEHNR and CDR2 FQNEAQ (reference sequence). CDR3: CASSFLEGGGYGYTF. CDR3 nucleotides: TGTGCCAGCAGCTTTCTAGAGGGAGGCGGCTATGGCTACACCTTC. The complete variable domain, with remaining parts taken from reference TRBV7-9 and TRBJ1-2, reads DTGVSQNPRHKITKRGQNVTFRCDPISEHNRLYWYRQTLGQGPEFLTYFQNEAQLEKSRLLSDRFSAERPKGSFSTLEIQRTEQGDSAMYLCASSFLEGGGYGYTFGSGTRLTVV.

V and J are TRBV4-3 and TRBJ1-2, with 8 positions matching TRBD1. The V segment lost 4 bases and the J segment 4 bases; nucleotides outside the gene matches: 8. The V gene's germline CDR1 is LGHNA and CDR2 YSLEER. The CDR3 spans 15 residues. The CDR3 loop is CASSPGTGAVYGYTF. The CDR3 DNA follows: TGCGCCAGCAGCCCGGGGACAGGAGCGGTCTATGGCTACACCTTC.

The rearrangement uses TRBV5-4 and TRBJ1-4, with TRBD1 matching over 7 bases. Germline assignment: CDR1 SGHNT and CDR2 YYREEE (reference sequence). CDR3 length: 15 amino acids. The V segment lost 0 bases and the J segment 7 bases; nucleotides outside the gene matches: 6. The CDR3 nucleotides are TGTGCCAGCAGCTTGGCCGGGTCAGGGGGTGAAAAACTGTTTTTT. This encodes CASSLAGSGGEKLFF.

V and J are TRBV6-2 or TRBV6-3 and TRBJ1-2, with TRBD1 matching 7 bases. Looked up from germline, CDR1 is MNHEY and CDR2 is SVGEGT. CDR3 length: 14 residues. The V and J ends lost 6 bases and 4 bases, in that order; junction bases with no gene match: 8. The CDR3 DNA sequence: TGTGCCAGCAGCCGCTACAGGGGCGGCTATGGCTACACCTTC. Its protein is CASSRYRGGYGYTF.

The chain couples TRBV9 to TRBJ2-2, with a tentative D call TRBD1 (5 bases). V was pared by 1 base and J by 4 bases, with 8 bases between. CDR3 length: 14 residues. The germline V gene encodes CDR1 SGDLS and CDR2 YYNGEE. For the CDR3, the DNA is TGTGCCAGCAGCGTACAGGGTAGCACCGGGGAGCTGTTTTTT. It translates to CASSVQGSTGELFF.

The CDR3 region has the DNA TGTGCCAGCAGCTCCCGACACCCTGGGGAGCAGTACTTC. Translating gives CASSSRHPGEQYF. The V and J genes are TRBV5-4 and TRBJ2-7; D not certain. Germline V CDR1 and CDR2: SGHNT, YYREEE (reference sequence). The CDR3 contains 13 residues. Between the trimmed V and J ends, which lost 3 bases and 7 bases, there was a span of 14 bases. The whole variable domain, remainder taken from reference TRBV5-4 and TRBJ2-7, is ETGVTQSPTHLIKTRGQQVTLRCSSQSGHNTVSWYQQALGQGPQFIFQYYREEENGRGNFPPRFSGLQFPNYSSELNVNALELDDSALYLCASSSRHPGEQYFGPGTRLTVT.

V and J are TRBV7-3 and TRBJ2-1, with D perhaps TRBD2 (6 bases). Germline V gene lookup returns CDR1 SGHTA and CDR2 FQGTGA. The CDR3 sequence is 14 residues long. V was pared by 1 base and J by 3 bases, with 7 bases between. The CDR3 nucleotides are TGTGCCAGCAGCTTAAAGGACTACTACAATGAGCAGTTCTTC. Translated, it gives CASSLKDYYNEQFF.

This clone has a handful of counts. The rearrangement uses TRBV2 and TRBJ2-3, with D possibly TRBD2 on 5 matching bases. V lost 7 bases, J lost 8 bases, and 16 bases lay in between. The CDR3 sequence is 13 residues long. The germline V gene has CDR1 SNHLY and CDR2 FYNNEI. CDR3 coding DNA: TGTGCCAGCACTCGAACGGAGGAAGGTACGCAGTATTTT. This encodes CASTRTEEGTQYF.

The chain joins TRBV7-2 to TRBJ2-3; 8 nucleotides align to TRBD1. The germline CDR1 and CDR2 sequences are SGHTA and FQGNSA. After removal of 2 bases from V and 0 bases from J, the junction contained 1 base not matched to a gene. The CDR3 has 15 residues. This CDR3 is CASSLQGASTDTQYF. The CDR3 nucleotides are TGTGCCAGCAGCTTACAGGGGGCTAGCACAGATACGCAGTATTTT.

This clone was counted only a few times. The chain is built from TRBV7-2 and TRBJ2-3, with 7 bases lining up with TRBD1. Germline V lookup: CDR1 SGHTA, CDR2 FQGNSA. The CDR3 has 16 amino acids. Trimming at V came to 4 bases and at J to 3 bases, leaving 10 bases not matched to a gene. The CDR3 reads CASSSEPGQRTDTQYF. In DNA, the CDR3 is TGTGCCAGCAGCTCAGAACCGGGACAGAGGACAGATACGCAGTATTTT. Full variable domain (rest looked up from reference TRBV7-2 and TRBJ2-3): GAGVSQSPSNKVTEKGKDVELRCDPISGHTALYWYRQSLGQGLEFLIYFQGNSAPDKSGLPSDRFSAERTGGSVSTLTIQRTQQEDSAVYLCASSSEPGQRTDTQYFGPGTRLTVL.

V and J are TRBV3-1 (or the pseudogene TRBV3-2) and TRBJ2-1; 10 bases are a match to TRBD1. This CDR3 has 13 residues. CDR1 is LGHDT and CDR2 is YNNKEL in the germline V gene (reference sequence). Trimming at V came to 6 bases and at J to 6 bases, leaving 2 bases not matched to a gene. The CDR3 nucleotides read TGTGCCAGCAGGGACAGGGGGGTCAATGAGCAGTTCTTC. This encodes CASRDRGVNEQFF.

In its sample, this clone was seen a few times. The chain joins TRBV5-1 to TRBJ1-5; no definite D call. Germline V CDR1 and CDR2: SGHRS, YFSETQ. CDR3 length: 13 amino acids. Trimming took off 7 bases at V and 0 bases at J, with 8 bases between the two ends. The CDR3 sequence: CASAVYSNQPQHF. The CDR3 DNA reads as TGCGCCAGCGCAGTATATAGCAATCAGCCCCAGCATTTT.

The chain combines TRBV5-5 with TRBJ2-7, with D perhaps matching TRBD2 (5 bases). With 0 bases removed from V and 3 bases from J, the gap between germline ends came to 10 bases. Germline CDR1 SGHKS, CDR2 YYEKEE (reference sequence). There are 14 residues in the CDR3. The CDR3 loop is CASSLGTGGYEQYF. Written as DNA, the CDR3 is TGTGCCAGCAGCTTGGGAACCGGAGGCTACGAGCAGTACTTC.

Concerning this clone: At the DNA level, this CDR3 is encoded by other sequences in the same sample as well. The chain uses TRBV9 and TRBJ2-3, with a weak D call TRBD1 (5 bases). This CDR3 region has 14 residues. CDR1 and CDR2 (germline): SGDLS, YYNGEE. V was pared by 2 bases and J by 0 bases, with 7 bases between. CDR3 nucleotide sequence: TGTGCCAGCAGCGTTGACAGTAGCACAGATACGCAGTATTTT. Protein: CASSVDSSTDTQYF.

The J gene is TRBJ1-4, the V gene TRBV2, with D possibly matching TRBD1 (5 bases). The CDR3 covers 14 residues. Germline assignment: CDR1 SNHLY and CDR2 FYNNEI. Trimming stripped 7 bases from V and 8 bases from J, with 17 bases between. CDR3 in DNA: TGTGCCAGCACCGTGGGCAGGGTTGGGGAAAAACTGTTTTTT. This codes for CASTVGRVGEKLFF.

The chain joins TRBV7-2 to TRBJ1-1, with 7 bases aligning to TRBD1. Germline values: CDR1 SGHTA, CDR2 FQGNSA. V lost 3 bases and J lost 8; bases outside the gene matches: 3. This CDR3 comprises 12 residues. The DNA of the CDR3 is TGTGCCAGCAGCTTTAGACAGGGAGAAGCTTTCTTT. This codes for CASSFRQGEAFF.

There are a few counts of this clone. The chain uses TRBV4-1 and TRBJ2-1; 16 bases line up with TRBD2. The germline CDR1 and CDR2 sequences are MGHRA and YSYEKL. The CDR3 consists of 19 residues. The V gene end was trimmed by 4 bases and the J gene end by 0 bases; junction bases not matched to a gene: 6. CDR3 sequence: CASSPGLAGGPSSYNEQFF. The CDR3 coding sequence is TGCGCCAGCAGCCCGGGACTAGCGGGGGGGCCGAGCTCCTACAATGAGCAGTTCTTC.

The chain couples TRBV3-1 (or the pseudogene TRBV3-2) to TRBJ1-3, with 7 bases that match TRBD1. Germline trimming cut 2 bases from V and 1 base from J; bases unmatched to any gene: 5. Germline V gene data show CDR1 as LGHDT and CDR2 as YNNKEL (reference sequence). The CDR3 is made up of 16 amino acids. Here the CDR3 DNA reads TGTGCCAGCAGCCAAACCCCGACAGGGTCTGGAAACACCATATATTTT. Translating it yields CASSQTPTGSGNTIYF.

The chain employs TRBV27 and TRBJ2-7, with a possible D match to TRBD1 (6 bases). The CDR3 runs to 15 residues. CDR1 and CDR2 from the germline V gene are MNHEY and SMNVEV (reference sequence). Trimming cost V 2 bases and J 6 bases, with 17 bases left between them. CDR3 DNA sequence: TGTGCCAGCAGTTTAAGGGGCAGGGGTATCGGCGAGCAGTACTTC. Protein product: CASSLRGRGIGEQYF.

The chain links TRBV18 to TRBJ2-1, with TRBD1 identical over 7 bases. CDR1 and CDR2 from the germline V gene are KGHSH and LQKENI. Trimming cost V 0 bases and J 1 base; bases outside gene matches: 6. There are 17 residues in the CDR3. The CDR3 region is CASSPPVGGESYNEQFF. Here the CDR3 DNA reads TGTGCCAGCTCACCACCAGTAGGGGGCGAGTCCTACAATGAGCAGTTCTTC.

The rearrangement uses TRBV5-1 and TRBJ2-1, with TRBD2 matching 12 bases. V dropped 0 bases and J dropped 2; count of bases not matched to a gene: 6. This CDR3 is built from 18 residues. Germline assignment: CDR1 SGHRS and CDR2 YFSETQ. The CDR3: CASSLDLAGGRTYNEQFF. Written as DNA, the CDR3 is TGCGCCAGCAGCTTGGATCTAGCGGGGGGGCGGACCTACAATGAGCAGTTCTTC.

The V gene is TRBV27, the J gene TRBJ2-2; tentative D call: TRBD1 (6 bases). Germline V CDR1 and CDR2: MNHEY, SMNVEV (reference sequence). Trimming pared 5 bases from V and 1 base from J, leaving 14 bases between. The CDR3 covers 16 residues. This chain's CDR3 is CASSGLGAGNTGELFF. The CDR3 DNA reads as TGTGCCAGCAGTGGGCTGGGGGCGGGGAACACCGGGGAGCTGTTTTTT.

The V call is TRBV7-9, the J call TRBJ2-3, with a possible D match to TRBD2 (6 bases). The CDR3 runs 15 residues. Trimming took 3 bases from V and 0 from J, leaving 10 bases between them. In germline, CDR1 is SEHNR, CDR2 FQNEAQ (reference sequence). DNA for the CDR3: TGTGCCAGCAGCTTGGGGGGACCAAGCACAGATACGCAGTATTTT. The encoded protein is CASSLGGPSTDTQYF.

The chain is built from TRBV11-3 and TRBJ1-1, with 7 bases that match TRBD1. This CDR3 is built from 14 residues. Trimming took 5 bases from V and 1 from J; bases not matched to a gene: 4. Per germline, CDR1 SGHNT and CDR2 YENEEA. CDR3 loop: CASSKGQTNTEAFF. As DNA, the CDR3 is TGTGCCAGCAGCAAGGGACAGACGAACACTGAAGCTTTCTTT.

V and J are TRBV28 and TRBJ2-1, with D uncertain. This CDR3 comprises 14 residues. CDR1 MDHEN and CDR2 SYDVKM come from the germline V gene. Trimming removed 4 bases from V and 6 bases from J, with 13 bases in between. CDR3: CASSSLRGPNEQFF. The CDR3 DNA follows: TGTGCCAGCAGTTCCCTGAGAGGCCCCAATGAGCAGTTCTTC.